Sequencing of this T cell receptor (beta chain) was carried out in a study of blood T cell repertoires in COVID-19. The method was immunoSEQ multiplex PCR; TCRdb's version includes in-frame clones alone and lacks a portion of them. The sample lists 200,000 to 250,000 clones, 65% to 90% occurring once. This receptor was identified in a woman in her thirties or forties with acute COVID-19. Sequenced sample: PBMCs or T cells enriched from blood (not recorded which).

This chain's CDR3 is CASSLASPDTQYF. The CDR3 nucleotides are TGTGCCAGCAGCCTAGCGTCTCCAGATACGCAGTATTTT. The chain uses TRBV6-2 or TRBV6-3 and TRBJ2-3; the D gene is possibly TRBD2 (6 bases). CDR3 size: 13 residues. V lost 6 bases, J lost 4 bases, and 11 bases lay in between. In germline, CDR1 is MNHEY, CDR2 SVGEGT.